This T cell receptor (beta chain) was sequenced in a study of OX40 agonist ivuxolimab in advanced cancers. For the study at large: Recorded diagnoses for dose-escalation patients were hepatocellular carcinoma, melanoma, renal cell or head and neck cancer.

With autoimmune disease history or systemic immunosuppression, patients were excluded. Notes on the study in general: Expanded clones tended on average to be more numerous among CD8+ T cells than CD4+.

This table comes from immunoSEQ multiplex PCR, and its TCRdb copy is limited to in-frame clones, with some not included. This table holds approximately 82,000 clones, 85% to 90% found once. A note on this clone: What it binds is unknown.

Source: CD4+ or CD8+ T cells sorted from blood, taken in a trial of the OX40 agonist ivuxolimab. This sequence originates from an adult with an advanced solid tumor such as melanoma, head and neck, liver or kidney cancer.

DNA for the CDR3: TGTGCCAGCAGCTTGGCCCAGCGGGGGGGCTCCGGGGAGCTGTTTTTT. It encodes CASSLAQRGGSGELFF. V usage is TRBV5-4 and J usage is TRBJ2-2; 10 nucleotides align to TRBD2. Germline assignment: CDR1 SGHNT and CDR2 YYREEE (reference sequence). The ends lost 0 bases at V and 6 bases at J; junction bases unmatched: 5. The CDR3 has 16 amino acids. The whole variable domain, filled in from reference TRBV5-4 and TRBJ2-2, reads ETGVTQSPTHLIKTRGQQVTLRCSSQSGHNTVSWYQQALGQGPQFIFQYYREEENGRGNFPPRFSGLQFPNYSSELNVNALELDDSALYLCASSLAQRGGSGELFFGEGSRLTVL.